The source of this TCR beta chain is a study of patients and donors after allogeneic stem cell transplantation. Trimming took 0 bases from V and 6 from J; bases not matched to a gene: 9. The CDR3 runs 16 residues. Germline CDR1 and CDR2: MNHEY and SVGEGT. TCRdb fed the RT-PCR reads into MiXCR, producing one record per CDR3 protein. The table includes some 960,000 distinct CDR3 sequences, under 20% detected once. The chain recombines TRBV6-2 or TRBV6-3 with TRBJ1-2, with 8 bases fitting TRBD1. Material for sequencing was blood, either unsorted or a sorted T cell fraction (not recorded which). This sequence was found in a human donor who was either an allogeneic HSCT recipient or a stem cell or donor lymphocyte infusion donor (not recorded which). It is not recorded whose cells these are; they may come from a transplant donor. The chain's CDR3 is CASSYSSLSTGDGYTF. CDR3 nucleotide sequence: TGTGCCAGCAGTTACTCCTCATTATCGACAGGGGATGGCTACACCTTC.